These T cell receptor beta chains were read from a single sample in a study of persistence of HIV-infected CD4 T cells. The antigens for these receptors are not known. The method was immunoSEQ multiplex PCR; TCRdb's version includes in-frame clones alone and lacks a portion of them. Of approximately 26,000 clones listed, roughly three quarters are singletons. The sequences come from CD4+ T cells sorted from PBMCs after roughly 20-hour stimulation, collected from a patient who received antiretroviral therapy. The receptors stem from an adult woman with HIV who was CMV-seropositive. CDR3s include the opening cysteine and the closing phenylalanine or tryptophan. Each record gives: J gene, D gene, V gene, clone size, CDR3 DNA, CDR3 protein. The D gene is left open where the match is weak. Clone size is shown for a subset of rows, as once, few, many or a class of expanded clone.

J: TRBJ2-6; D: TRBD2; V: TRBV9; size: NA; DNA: TGTGCCAGCAGCGTAGGCGGGGGGCAGGGAGGGTTTTCTGGGGCCAACGTCCTGACTTTC; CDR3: CASSVGGGQGGFSGANVLTF
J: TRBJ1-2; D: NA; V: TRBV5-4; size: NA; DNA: TGTGCCAGCAGCTTTGATCAGGAGGGCTATGGCTACACCTTC; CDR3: CASSFDQEGYGYTF
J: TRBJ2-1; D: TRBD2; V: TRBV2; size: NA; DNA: TGTGCCAGCAGTGTGGCTAGCGGGGGCCTCGAGCAGTTCTTC; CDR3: CASSVASGGLEQFF
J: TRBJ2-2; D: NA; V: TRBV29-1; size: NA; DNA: TGCAGCGTTTTATCACAGCCAACCGGGGAGCTGTTTTTT; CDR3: CSVLSQPTGELFF
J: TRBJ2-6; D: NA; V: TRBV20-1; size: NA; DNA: TGCAGTGCTAGTGGGCAGGTCTCCCGCTCTGGGGCCAACGTCCTGACTTTC; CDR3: CSASGQVSRSGANVLTF
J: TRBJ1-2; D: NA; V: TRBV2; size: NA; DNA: TGTGCCAGCACCCCAGCTAACTATGGCTACACCTTC; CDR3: CASTPANYGYTF
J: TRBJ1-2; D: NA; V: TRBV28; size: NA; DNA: TGTGCCAGCAGTCCCGGGGCCTATGGCTACACCTTC; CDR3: CASSPGAYGYTF
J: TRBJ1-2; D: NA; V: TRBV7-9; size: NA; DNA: TGTGCCAGCAGCTTGGAGGGTGGGAGAGGAGGCTACACCTTC; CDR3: CASSLEGGRGGYTF
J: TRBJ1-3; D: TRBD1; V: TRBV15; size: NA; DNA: TGTGCCACCAGCAGACCGCCGGGACAGGGAGCTGGAAACACCATATATTTT; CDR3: CATSRPPGQGAGNTIYF
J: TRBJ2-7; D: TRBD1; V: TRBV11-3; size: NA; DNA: TGTGCCAGCAGCTCGGGACAGCCAGAGGACGAGCAGTACTTC; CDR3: CASSSGQPEDEQYF
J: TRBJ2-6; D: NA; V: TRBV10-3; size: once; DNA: TGTGCCATCAGTGGGGGAGATACTTCTGGGGCCAACGTCCTGACTTTC; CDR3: CAISGGDTSGANVLTF
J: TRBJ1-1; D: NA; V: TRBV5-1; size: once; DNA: TGCGCCAGCAGCTTGGCCGAAGTGCTGAACACTGAAGCTTTCTTT; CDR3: CASSLAEVLNTEAFF
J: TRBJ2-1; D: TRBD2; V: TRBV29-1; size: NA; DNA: TGCAGCGCCGTTCGGGGGGGCAGCCACAATGAGCAGTTCTTC; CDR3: CSAVRGGSHNEQFF
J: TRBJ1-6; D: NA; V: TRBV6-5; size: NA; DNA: TGTGCCACCGGGACTGCCAATTCACCCCTCCACTTT; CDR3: CATGTANSPLHF
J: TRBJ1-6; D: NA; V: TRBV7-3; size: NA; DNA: TGTGCCAGCAGTCCTGGTGCTGCTTATAATTCACCCCTCCACTTT; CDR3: CASSPGAAYNSPLHF
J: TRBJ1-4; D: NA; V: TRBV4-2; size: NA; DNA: TGTGCCAGCAGCCAAGGAAGGGCCTCGGGGTCTGAAAAACTGTTTTTT; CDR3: CASSQGRASGSEKLFF
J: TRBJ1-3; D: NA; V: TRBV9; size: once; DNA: TGTGCCAGCAGCGAAACAGGGCCTTCCACCATATATTTT; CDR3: CASSETGPSTIYF
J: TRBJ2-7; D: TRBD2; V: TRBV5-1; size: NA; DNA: TGCGCCAGCAGCTCAACGGGATGGAGCGGGGTTTACGAGCAGTACTTC; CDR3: CASSSTGWSGVYEQYF
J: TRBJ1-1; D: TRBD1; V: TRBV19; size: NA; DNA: TGTGCCAGTAGTACCAACAGGGGCGATAGGGCTGAAGCTTTCTTT; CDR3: CASSTNRGDRAEAFF
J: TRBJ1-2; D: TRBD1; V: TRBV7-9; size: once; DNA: TGTGCCAGCAGCTTAAAGTCAGGGGGCCTGGATGGCTACACCTTC; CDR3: CASSLKSGGLDGYTF
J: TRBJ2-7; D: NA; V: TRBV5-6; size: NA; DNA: TGTGCCAGCAGCCCCGGGGCTTACGAGCAGTACTTC; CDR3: CASSPGAYEQYF
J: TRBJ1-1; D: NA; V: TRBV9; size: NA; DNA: TGTGCCAGCAGCCCCCCCCCGCTGTTGGAAGCTTTCTTT; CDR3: CASSPPPLLEAFF
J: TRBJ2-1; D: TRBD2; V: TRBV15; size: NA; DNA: TGTGCCACCAGCAGAGAGGGGGGAGGGAGAGGAAATGAGCAGTTCTTC; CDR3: CATSREGGGRGNEQFF
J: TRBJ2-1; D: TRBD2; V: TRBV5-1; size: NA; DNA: TGCGCCAGCAGCTCCAAACTAGCGGGGGGGCAAAGAGGTTCCTACAATGAGCAGTTCTTC; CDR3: CASSSKLAGGQRGSYNEQFF
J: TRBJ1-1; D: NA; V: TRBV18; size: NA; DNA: TGTGCCAGCTCACCCCCCCACGCCCTACAGGGAGAAGCTTTCTTT; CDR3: CASSPPHALQGEAFF
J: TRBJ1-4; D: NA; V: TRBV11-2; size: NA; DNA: TGTGCCAGCAGCTTAGGTAGAAGAAATGAAAAACTGTTTTTT; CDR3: CASSLGRRNEKLFF
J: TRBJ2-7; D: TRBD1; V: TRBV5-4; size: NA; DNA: TGTGCCAGCAGCTTGGAGATTTATGGACAGGGGACATACGAGCAGTACTTC; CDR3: CASSLEIYGQGTYEQYF
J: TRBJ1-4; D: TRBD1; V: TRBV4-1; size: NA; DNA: TGCGCCAGCAGCCAAGAAGTTAACCAGGACAGGGGTGAAAAACTGTTTTTT; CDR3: CASSQEVNQDRGEKLFF
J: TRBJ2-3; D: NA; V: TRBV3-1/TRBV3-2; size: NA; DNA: TGTGCCAGCAGCCAAGGCGCTAGTAGCGATACGCAGTATTTT; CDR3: CASSQGASSDTQYF
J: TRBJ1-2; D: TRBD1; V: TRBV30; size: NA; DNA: TGTGCCTCCCGGGGACAGGGCACTAACTATGGCTACACCTTC; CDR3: CASRGQGTNYGYTF
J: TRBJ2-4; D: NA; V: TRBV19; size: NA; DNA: TGTGCCAGTAGTATAGGGATTGAGGGTTCAGCCAAAAACATTCAGTACTTC; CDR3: CASSIGIEGSAKNIQYF
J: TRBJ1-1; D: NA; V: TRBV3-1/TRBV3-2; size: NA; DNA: TGTGCCAGCAGCCAAGGGCAGCAGAAGACCTTCTTT; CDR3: CASSQGQQKTFF
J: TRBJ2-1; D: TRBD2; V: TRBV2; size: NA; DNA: TGTGCCAGCAGAGCCCCGGGACTAGCCGAAGGTGAGCAGTTCTTC; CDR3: CASRAPGLAEGEQFF
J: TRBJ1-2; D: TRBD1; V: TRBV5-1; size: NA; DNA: TGCGCCAGCAGCTATACGGGACAGGGGAGTTATGGCTACACCTTC; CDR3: CASSYTGQGSYGYTF
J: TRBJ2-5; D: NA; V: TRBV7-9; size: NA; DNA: TGTGCCAGCAGCTTTTCCGCAGCGGTGGAGACCCAGTACTTC; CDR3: CASSFSAAVETQYF
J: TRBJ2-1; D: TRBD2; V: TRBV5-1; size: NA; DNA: TGCGCCAGCAGCACCACCGGGACTAGCGGTGGTGAGCAGTTCTTC; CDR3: CASSTTGTSGGEQFF
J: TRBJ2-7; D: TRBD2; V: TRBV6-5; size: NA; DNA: TGTGCCAGCAGGACTAGCGGGAGCTCCTACGAGCAGTACTTC; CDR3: CASRTSGSSYEQYF
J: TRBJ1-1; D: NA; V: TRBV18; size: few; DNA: TGTGCCAGTTTTGGACAGCGGGACACTGAAGCTTTCTTT; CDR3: CASFGQRDTEAFF
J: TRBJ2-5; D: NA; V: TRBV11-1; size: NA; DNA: TGTGCCAGCAGCGACGCGCGCACGGGGTTAGAAGAGACCCAGTACTTC; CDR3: CASSDARTGLEETQYF
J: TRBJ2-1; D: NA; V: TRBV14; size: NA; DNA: TGTGCCAGCAGCCAAATAGACCCAAATGAGCAGTTCTTC; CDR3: CASSQIDPNEQFF
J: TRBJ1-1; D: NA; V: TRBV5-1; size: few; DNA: TGCGCCAGCAATCTAGGGGATATGAACACTGAAGCTTTCTTT; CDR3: CASNLGDMNTEAFF
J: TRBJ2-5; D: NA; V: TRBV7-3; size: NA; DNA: TGTGCCAGCAGCTTATGGCAGCAAGAGACCCAGTACTTC; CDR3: CASSLWQQETQYF
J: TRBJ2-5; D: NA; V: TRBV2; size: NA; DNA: TGTGCCAGCAGCGAGGACGTAGAAGGGAAGACCCAGTACTTC; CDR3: CASSEDVEGKTQYF
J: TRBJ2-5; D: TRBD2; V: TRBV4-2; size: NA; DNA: TGTGCCAGCAGCCAGTTCCAGGCTAGCGGCCAAGAGACCCAGTACTTC; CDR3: CASSQFQASGQETQYF
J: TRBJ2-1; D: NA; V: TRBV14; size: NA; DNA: TGTGCCAGCAGCCCCGGAGGGTGGAGGTCCTACAATGAGCAGTTCTTC; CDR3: CASSPGGWRSYNEQFF
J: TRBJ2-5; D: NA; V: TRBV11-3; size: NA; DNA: TGTGCCAGCAGCGTCAGCGGGTTTGGTGGAGAGACCCAGTACTTC; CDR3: CASSVSGFGGETQYF
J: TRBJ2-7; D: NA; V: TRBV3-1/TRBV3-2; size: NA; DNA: TGTGCCAGCAGCCAAGTCGACAGTCCTCCGTACGAGCAGTACTTC; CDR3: CASSQVDSPPYEQYF
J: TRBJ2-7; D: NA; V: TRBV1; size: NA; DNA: TGCACCAGCAGCCAATTCTGGACTGTATCCTACGAGCAGTACTTC; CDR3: CTSSQFWTVSYEQYF
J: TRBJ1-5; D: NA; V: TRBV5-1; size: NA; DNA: TGCGCCAGCAGCTTGGATGGGGCCCCCAATCAGCCCCAGCATTTT; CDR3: CASSLDGAPNQPQHF
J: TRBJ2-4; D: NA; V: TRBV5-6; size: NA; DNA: TGTGCCAGCAGCTTGGTTGGAACCCAAAACGTTCAGTACTTC; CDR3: CASSLVGTQNVQYF
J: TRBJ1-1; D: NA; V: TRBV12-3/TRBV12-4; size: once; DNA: TGTGCCAGCAGTTTCGGCCCCGCTGAAGCTTTCTTT; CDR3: CASSFGPAEAFF
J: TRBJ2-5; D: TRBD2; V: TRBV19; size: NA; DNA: TGTGCCAGTAGGGATCTAGCGGGCGTAGAGACCCAGTACTTC; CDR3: CASRDLAGVETQYF
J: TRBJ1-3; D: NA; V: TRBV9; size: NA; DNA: TGTGCCAGCAGCGTTTCGCTCAACTCTGGAAACACCATATATTTT; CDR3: CASSVSLNSGNTIYF
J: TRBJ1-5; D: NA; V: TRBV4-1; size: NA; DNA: TGCGCCAGCAGCCAAGATCCAGGAAATAGCAATCAGCCCCAGCATTTT; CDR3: CASSQDPGNSNQPQHF
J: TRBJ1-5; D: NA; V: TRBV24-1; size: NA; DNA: TGTGCCACCAGTGATTCCTTCTTCGGGAATCAGCCCCAGCATTTT; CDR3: CATSDSFFGNQPQHF